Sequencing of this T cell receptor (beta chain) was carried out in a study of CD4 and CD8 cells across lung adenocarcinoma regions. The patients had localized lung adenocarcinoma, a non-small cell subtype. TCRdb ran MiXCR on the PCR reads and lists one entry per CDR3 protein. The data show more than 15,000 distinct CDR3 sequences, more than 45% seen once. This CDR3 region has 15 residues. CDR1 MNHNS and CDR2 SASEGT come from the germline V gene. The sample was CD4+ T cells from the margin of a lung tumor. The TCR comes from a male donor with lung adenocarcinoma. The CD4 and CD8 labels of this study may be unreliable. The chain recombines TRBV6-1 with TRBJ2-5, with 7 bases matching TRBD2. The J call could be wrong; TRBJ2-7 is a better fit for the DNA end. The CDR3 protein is CASSEEGGMGSEQYF. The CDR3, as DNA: TGTGCCAGCAGTGAAGAGGGAGGGATGGGATCCGAGCAGTACTTC.